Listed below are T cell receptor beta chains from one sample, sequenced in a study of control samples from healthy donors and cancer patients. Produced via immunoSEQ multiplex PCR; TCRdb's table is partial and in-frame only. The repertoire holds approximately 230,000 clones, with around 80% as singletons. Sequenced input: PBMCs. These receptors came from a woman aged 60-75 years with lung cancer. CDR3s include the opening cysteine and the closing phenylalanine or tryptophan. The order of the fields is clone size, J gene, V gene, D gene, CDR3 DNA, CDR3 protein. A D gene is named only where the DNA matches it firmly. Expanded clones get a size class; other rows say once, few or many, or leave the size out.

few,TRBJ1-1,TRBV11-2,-,TGTGCCAGCAGCTTAGGGTACACGGAAACAGAAGCTTTCTTT,CASSLGYTETEAFF
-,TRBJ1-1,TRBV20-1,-,TGCAGTGCTAGGAGGGTCACTGAAGCTTTCTTT,CSARRVTEAFF
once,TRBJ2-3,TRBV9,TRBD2,TGTGCCAGCAGCCCTGCAGCGGGGGCGGCAGATACGCAGTATTTT,CASSPAAGAADTQYF
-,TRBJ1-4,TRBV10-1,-,TGCGCCAGCAGTGAGTCACTCGAACCGAATGAAAAACTGTTTTTT,CASSESLEPNEKLFF
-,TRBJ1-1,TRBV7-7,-,TGTGCTAGCAGCCGAACAGGGAACACTGAAGCTTTCTTT,CASSRTGNTEAFF
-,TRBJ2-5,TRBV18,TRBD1,TGTGCCAGCTCACCGGACAGGGCCAACCAAGAGGCCCAGTACTTC,CASSPDRANQEAQYF
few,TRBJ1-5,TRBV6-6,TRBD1,TGTGCCAGCAGTGACAGGGGGCAGATGGGTCAGCCCCAGCATTTT,CASSDRGQMGQPQHF
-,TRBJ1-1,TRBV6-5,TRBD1,TGTGCCAGCAGTTTTGGACAGGGGAACACTGAAGCTTTCTTT,CASSFGQGNTEAFF
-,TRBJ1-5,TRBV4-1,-,TGCGCCAGCAGCCAGGGTCTGGGCAATCAGCCCCAGCATTTT,CASSQGLGNQPQHF
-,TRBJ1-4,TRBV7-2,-,TGTGCCAGCAGCTTAGCCCCGGGGGCGGTTGAAAAACTGTTTTTT,CASSLAPGAVEKLFF
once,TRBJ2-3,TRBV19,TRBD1,TGTGCCAGTAGCTGGGGGACAGCCAGCACAGATACGCAGTATTTT,CASSWGTASTDTQYF